The 16 T cell receptor beta chains listed next were all sequenced from one sample in a study of T cell repertoires in ileal Crohn's disease. This table comes from immunoSEQ multiplex PCR, and its TCRdb copy is limited to in-frame clones, with some not included. The sample shows roughly 8,600 clones, 75% to 85% of them seen only once. Time point defined: inflamed ileum from the surgical specimen. Sample: ileal tissue. All receptors come from an adult with Crohn's disease.

The rearrangement joins TRBV5-1 to TRBJ1-3; D ambiguous. The germline V gene encodes CDR1 SGHRS and CDR2 YFSETQ. CDR3 length: 13 residues. V was trimmed by 0 bases and J by 7 bases, leaving 8 bases between them. CDR3 residues: CASSLGGLNTIYF. CDR3 DNA: TGCGCCAGCAGCTTGGGTGGACTTAACACCATATATTTT. Complete variable domain (other parts from reference TRBV5-1 and TRBJ1-3): KAGVTQTPRYLIKTRGQQVTLSCSPISGHRSVSWYQQTPGQGLQFLFEYFSETQRNKGNFPGRFSGRQFSNSRSEMNVSTLELGDSALYLCASSLGGLNTIYFGEGSWLTVV.

This chain links TRBV10-3 with TRBJ1-5; TRBD1 matches 7 bases. Germline assignment: CDR1 ENHRY and CDR2 SYGVKD. The CDR3 sequence is 15 residues long. The J segment lost 5 bases and the V segment lost 4 bases, leaving 8 bases of the junction unmatched. CDR3 nucleotides: TGTGCCATCAGTGCCGGACAGGTCGGCGATCAGCCCCAGCATTTT. Translating it yields CAISAGQVGDQPQHF.

The V call is TRBV9, the J call TRBJ2-2; 7 nucleotides match TRBD1. Germline V gene sequence: CDR1 SGDLS, CDR2 YYNGEE. The junction had 9 bases not matched to a gene; V was cut back by 6 bases and J by 4 bases. This CDR3 is built from 15 residues. The CDR3 loop is CASTPHRGRTGELFF. The CDR3 DNA reads as TGTGCCAGCACCCCCCACAGGGGTCGCACCGGGGAGCTGTTTTTT.

The chain has TRBV18 and TRBJ1-2; 10 nucleotides align to TRBD1. Trimming cost V 5 bases and J 6 bases; bases outside gene matches: 12. Germline assignment: CDR1 KGHSH and CDR2 LQKENI. This CDR3 has 16 residues. CDR3 loop: CASSISPGQGPDGYTF. The CDR3 DNA reads as TGTGCCAGCTCAATTTCCCCGGGACAGGGGCCAGATGGCTACACCTTC. The full variable domain, its missing parts supplied by reference TRBV18 and TRBJ1-2, is NAGVMQNPRHLVRRRGQEARLRCSPMKGHSHVYWYRQLPEEGLKFMVYLQKENIIDESGMPKERFSAEFPKEGPSILRIQQVVRGDSAAYFCASSISPGQGPDGYTFGSGTRLTVV.

The chain joins TRBV2 to TRBJ1-5, with no clear D. The length of the CDR3 is 13 residues. The V and J ends lost 8 bases and 6 bases respectively, with 14 bases between them. CDR1 and CDR2 from the germline V gene are SNHLY and FYNNEI. The CDR3 protein is CASYERRGQPQHF. The CDR3, as DNA: TGTGCCAGCTACGAGAGACGGGGTCAGCCCCAGCATTTT.

V is TRBV9 and J is TRBJ1-3; D possibly corresponds to TRBD1 (5 bases). The CDR3 is made up of 13 amino acids. Deletions cut 2 bases from V and 2 bases from J, with 5 bases between. CDR1 and CDR2 (germline): SGDLS, YYNGEE. This chain's CDR3 is CASSVDTGNTIYF. Here the CDR3 DNA reads TGTGCCAGCAGCGTGGACACTGGAAACACCATATATTTT.

V gene TRBV28 combines with J gene TRBJ2-3, with 10 bases aligning to TRBD2. Germline CDR1 is MDHEN and CDR2 is SYDVKM. V shed 3 bases, J shed 4 bases, and the junction held 16 bases outside the gene matches. The CDR3 is 19 amino acids. CDR3 sequence: CASSFPGERGGAPSDTQYF. In DNA form, the CDR3 reads TGTGCCAGCAGTTTTCCCGGGGAGCGGGGGGGCGCTCCCTCAGATACGCAGTATTTT.

This clone was counted once. CDR3 nucleotide sequence: TGTGCCAGCAGCAGACTAGCGGGGCCCTACGAGCAGTACTTC. Residues: CASSRLAGPYEQYF. The gene calls are TRBV7-2 and TRBJ2-7; 11 nucleotides agree with TRBD2. Germline loops: CDR1 SGHTA, CDR2 FQGNSA. The CDR3 length is 14 residues. V was clipped by 5 bases and J by 2 bases; unmatched bases: 2.

V and J are TRBV6-1 and TRBJ2-7; D is tentatively TRBD1 or TRBD2 (5 bases each). Trimming removed 10 bases from V and 2 bases from J, with 18 bases in between. The CDR3 extends over 14 amino acids. Germline loops: CDR1 MNHNS, CDR2 SASEGT. CDR3 sequence reads: CATAVGGVTYEQYF. DNA for the CDR3: TGTGCCACCGCCGTTGGGGGAGTAACCTACGAGCAGTACTTC.

The chain combines TRBV19 with TRBJ1-5; D call uncertain. The CDR3 is 13 amino acids. V was pared by 5 bases and J by 7 bases, with 12 bases between. Germline loops: CDR1 LNHDA, CDR2 SQIVND (reference sequence). The CDR3 nucleotides are TGTGCCAGTAGTCTGGCAGAAACGCAGCCCCAGCATTTT. It is translated as CASSLAETQPQHF.

The chain carries TRBV28 and TRBJ2-6; TRBD1 agrees at 7 bases. The CDR3 spans 17 residues. In germline, CDR1 is MDHEN, CDR2 SYDVKM. Unmatched junction bases numbered 8, after V lost 6 bases and J lost 0 bases. The CDR3, as DNA: TGTGCCAGCAGACCGCCGGGACAGCCCTCTGGGGCCAACGTCCTGACTTTC. Its protein is CASRPPGQPSGANVLTF.

The J gene is TRBJ1-1, the V gene TRBV9; D uncertain. Germline CDR1 reads SGDLS; CDR2 reads YYNGEE. V shed 3 bases and J shed 0 bases, with 9 bases lying between them. The CDR3 contains 14 residues. CDR3 in amino acids: CASSEVAMNTEAFF. The CDR3 DNA reads TGTGCCAGCAGCGAAGTGGCAATGAACACTGAAGCTTTCTTT. Filled out from reference TRBV9 and TRBJ1-1, the complete variable domain reads DSGVTQTPKHLITATGQRVTLRCSPRSGDLSVYWYQQSLDQGLQFLIQYYNGEERAKGNILERFSAQQFPDLHSELNLSSLELGDSALYFCASSEVAMNTEAFFGQGTRLTVV.

Sample share makes this clone large (0.1 to 1%). The same CDR3 is also encoded by other DNA sequences in this sample. The V and J genes are TRBV6-5 and TRBJ1-1; D gene uncertain. This CDR3 comprises 13 residues. V lost 0 bases to trimming and J lost 4 bases, with 6 bases between them. Germline lookup yields CDR1 MNHEY and CDR2 SVGAGI. CDR3 DNA: TGTGCCAGCAGTTACTCGGAAGTCACTGAAGCTTTCTTT. It encodes CASSYSEVTEAFF.

This clone occurred once. This rearrangement joins TRBV6-7 to TRBJ2-7, with 7 bases fitting TRBD2. TRBV6-7 is annotated as an ORF whose role is uncertain. CDR3 size: 17 residues. Losses at the gene ends were 8 bases for V and 3 bases for J; bases not matched to a gene: 19. CDR3 in amino acids: CASATSALGRVSYEQYF. The CDR3 nucleotides are TGTGCCAGCGCCACTAGCGCCCTCGGACGGGTTAGCTACGAGCAGTACTTC.

As concerns this clone: Other DNA sequences of this sample code for an identical CDR3. The V and J genes are TRBV9 and TRBJ2-5; the match to TRBD2 covers 9 bases. This CDR3 is 16 amino acids long. Germline CDR1 and CDR2: SGDLS and YYNGEE. V lost 0 bases and J lost 4; bases outside the gene matches: 7. CDR3 DNA sequence: TGTGCCAGCAGCGTAGCGGGCGGGAGGGCCGGAGAGACCCAGTACTTC. It translates to CASSVAGGRAGETQYF.

The J gene is TRBJ2-2, the V gene TRBV5-1; D is undetermined. The CDR3 is made up of 13 amino acids. Looked up from germline, CDR1 is SGHRS and CDR2 is YFSETQ. V was trimmed by 4 bases and J by 6 bases, leaving 10 bases between them. The CDR3: CASSGDNPGELFF. CDR3 coding DNA: TGCGCCAGCAGCGGCGACAATCCCGGGGAGCTGTTTTTT. Supplemented by reference TRBV5-1 and TRBJ2-2, the full variable domain reads KAGVTQTPRYLIKTRGQQVTLSCSPISGHRSVSWYQQTPGQGLQFLFEYFSETQRNKGNFPGRFSGRQFSNSRSEMNVSTLELGDSALYLCASSGDNPGELFFGEGSRLTVL.